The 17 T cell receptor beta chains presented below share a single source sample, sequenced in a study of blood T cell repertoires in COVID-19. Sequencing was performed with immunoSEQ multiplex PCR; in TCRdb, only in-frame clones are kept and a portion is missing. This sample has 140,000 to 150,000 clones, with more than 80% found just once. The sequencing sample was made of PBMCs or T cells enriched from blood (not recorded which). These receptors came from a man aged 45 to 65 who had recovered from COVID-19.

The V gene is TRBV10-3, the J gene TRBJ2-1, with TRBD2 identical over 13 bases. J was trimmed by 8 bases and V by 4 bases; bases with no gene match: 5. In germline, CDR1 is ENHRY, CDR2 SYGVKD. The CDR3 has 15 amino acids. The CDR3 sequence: CAISGGTSGNDEQFF. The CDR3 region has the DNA TGTGCCATCAGTGGGGGGACTAGCGGGAACGATGAGCAGTTCTTC.

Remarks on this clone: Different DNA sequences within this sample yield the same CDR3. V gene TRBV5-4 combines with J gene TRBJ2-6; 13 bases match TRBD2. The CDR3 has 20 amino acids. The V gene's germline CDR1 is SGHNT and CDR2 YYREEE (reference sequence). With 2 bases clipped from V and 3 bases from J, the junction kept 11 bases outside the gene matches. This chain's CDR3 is CASSFKLAGGPLGGANVLTF. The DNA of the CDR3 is TGTGCCAGCAGCTTCAAACTAGCGGGGGGGCCACTGGGTGGGGCCAACGTCCTGACTTTC.

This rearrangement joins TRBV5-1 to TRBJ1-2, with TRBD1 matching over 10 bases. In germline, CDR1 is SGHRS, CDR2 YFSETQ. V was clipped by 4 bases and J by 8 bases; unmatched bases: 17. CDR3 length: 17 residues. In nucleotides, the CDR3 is TGCGCCAGCAGCATCTCCGGGACAGGGGCCGGTTTGGGGGGCTACACCTTC. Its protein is CASSISGTGAGLGGYTF.

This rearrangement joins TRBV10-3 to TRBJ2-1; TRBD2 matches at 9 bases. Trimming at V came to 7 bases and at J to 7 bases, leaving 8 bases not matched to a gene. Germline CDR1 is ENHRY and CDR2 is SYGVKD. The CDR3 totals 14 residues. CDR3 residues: CAITTPGLANEQFF. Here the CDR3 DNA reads TGTGCCATCACTACACCGGGACTAGCAAATGAGCAGTTCTTC.

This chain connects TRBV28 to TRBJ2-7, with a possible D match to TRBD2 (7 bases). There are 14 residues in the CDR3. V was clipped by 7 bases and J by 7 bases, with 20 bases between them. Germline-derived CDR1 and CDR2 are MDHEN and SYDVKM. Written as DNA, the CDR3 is TGTGCCAGCACGCCTGTTGGCGGGGGCGGGGAGCAGTACTTC. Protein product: CASTPVGGGGEQYF.

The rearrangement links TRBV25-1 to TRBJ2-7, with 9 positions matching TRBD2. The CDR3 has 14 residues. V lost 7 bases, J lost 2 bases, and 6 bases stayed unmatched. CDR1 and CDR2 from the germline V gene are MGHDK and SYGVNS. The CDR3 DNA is TGTGCCAGCATGAGGGCGGGAGGGCCCTACGAGCAGTACTTC. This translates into CASMRAGGPYEQYF.

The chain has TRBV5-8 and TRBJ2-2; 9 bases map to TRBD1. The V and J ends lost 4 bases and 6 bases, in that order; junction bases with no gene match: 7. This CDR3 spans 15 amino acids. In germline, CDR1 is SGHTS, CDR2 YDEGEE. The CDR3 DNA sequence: TGTGCCAGCAGCCCGGGACAGGGACGGGCCGGGGAGCTGTTTTTT. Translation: CASSPGQGRAGELFF. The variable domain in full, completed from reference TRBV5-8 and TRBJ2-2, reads EAGVTQSPTHLIKTRGQQATLRCSPISGHTSVYWYQQALGLGLQFLLWYDEGEERNRGNFPPRFSGRQFPNYSSELNVNALELEDSALYLCASSPGQGRAGELFFGEGSRLTVL.

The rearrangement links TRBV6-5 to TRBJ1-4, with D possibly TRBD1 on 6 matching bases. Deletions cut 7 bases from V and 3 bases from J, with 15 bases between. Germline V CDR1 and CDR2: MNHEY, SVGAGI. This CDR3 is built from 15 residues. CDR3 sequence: CASNAQGLANEKLFF. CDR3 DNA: TGTGCCAGCAATGCTCAGGGGCTCGCTAATGAAAAACTGTTTTTT.

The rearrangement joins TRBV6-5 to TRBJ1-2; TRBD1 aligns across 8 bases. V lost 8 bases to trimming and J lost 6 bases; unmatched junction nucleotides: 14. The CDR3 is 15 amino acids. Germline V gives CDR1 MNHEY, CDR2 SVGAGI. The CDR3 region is CASLPTGQGTNGYTF. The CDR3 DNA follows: TGTGCCAGCCTACCCACCGGACAGGGAACGAATGGCTACACCTTC.

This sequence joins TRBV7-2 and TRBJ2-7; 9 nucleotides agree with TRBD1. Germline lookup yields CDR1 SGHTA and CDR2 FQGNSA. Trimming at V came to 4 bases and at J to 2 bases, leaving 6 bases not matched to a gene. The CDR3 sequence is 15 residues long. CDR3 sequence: CASSSSGTGTYEQYF. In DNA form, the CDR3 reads TGTGCCAGCAGCTCATCCGGGACAGGGACCTACGAGCAGTACTTC.

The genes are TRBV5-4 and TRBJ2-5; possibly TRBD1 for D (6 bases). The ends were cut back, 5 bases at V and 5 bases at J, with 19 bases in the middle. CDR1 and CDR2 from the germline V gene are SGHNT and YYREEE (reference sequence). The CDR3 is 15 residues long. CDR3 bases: TGTGCCAGCAGTCACGTACAGGGTGGGTTGGAGACCCAGTACTTC. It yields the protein CASSHVQGGLETQYF. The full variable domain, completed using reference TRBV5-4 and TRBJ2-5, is ETGVTQSPTHLIKTRGQQVTLRCSSQSGHNTVSWYQQALGQGPQFIFQYYREEENGRGNFPPRFSGLQFPNYSSELNVNALELDDSALYLCASSHVQGGLETQYFGPGTRLLVL.

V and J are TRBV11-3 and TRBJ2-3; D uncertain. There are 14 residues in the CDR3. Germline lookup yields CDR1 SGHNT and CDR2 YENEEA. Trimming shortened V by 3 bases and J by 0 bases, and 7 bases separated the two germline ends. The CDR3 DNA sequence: TGTGCCAGCAGCTTCGGAGTTAGCACAGATACGCAGTATTTT. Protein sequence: CASSFGVSTDTQYF.

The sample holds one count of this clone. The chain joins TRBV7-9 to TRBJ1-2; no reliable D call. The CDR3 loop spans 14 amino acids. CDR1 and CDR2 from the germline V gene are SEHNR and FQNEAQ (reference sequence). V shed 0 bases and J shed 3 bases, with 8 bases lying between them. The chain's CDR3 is CASSLAGAHYGYTF. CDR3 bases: TGTGCCAGCAGCTTAGCCGGTGCCCACTATGGCTACACCTTC.

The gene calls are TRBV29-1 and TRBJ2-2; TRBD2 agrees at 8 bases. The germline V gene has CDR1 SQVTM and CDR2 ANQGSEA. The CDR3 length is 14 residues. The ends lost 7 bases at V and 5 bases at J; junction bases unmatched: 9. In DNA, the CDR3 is TGCAGCGCCCGGGGGGGGCGGGATACCGGGGAGCTGTTTTTT. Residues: CSARGGRDTGELFF.

This chain's CDR3 is CASTRGGAPYNEQFF. CDR3 nucleotide sequence: TGTGCCAGCACCAGAGGCGGTGCTCCTTACAATGAGCAGTTCTTC. The chain employs TRBV6-5 and TRBJ2-1, with D hard to call. V dropped 7 bases and J dropped 4 bases, with 17 bases sitting between them. The CDR3 has 15 amino acids. Germline CDR1 reads MNHEY; CDR2 reads SVGAGI.

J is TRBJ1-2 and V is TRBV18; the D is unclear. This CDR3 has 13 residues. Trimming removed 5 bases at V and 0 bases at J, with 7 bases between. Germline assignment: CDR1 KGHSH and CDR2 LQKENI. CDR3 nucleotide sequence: TGTGCCAGCTCATCTGACACTAACTATGGCTACACCTTC. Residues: CASSSDTNYGYTF.

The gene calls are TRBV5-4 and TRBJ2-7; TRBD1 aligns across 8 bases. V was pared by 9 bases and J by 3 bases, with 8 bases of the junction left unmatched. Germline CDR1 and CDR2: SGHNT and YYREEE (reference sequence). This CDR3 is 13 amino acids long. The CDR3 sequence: CATATGANYEQYF. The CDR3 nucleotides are TGTGCCACGGCGACAGGGGCGAACTACGAGCAGTACTTC.